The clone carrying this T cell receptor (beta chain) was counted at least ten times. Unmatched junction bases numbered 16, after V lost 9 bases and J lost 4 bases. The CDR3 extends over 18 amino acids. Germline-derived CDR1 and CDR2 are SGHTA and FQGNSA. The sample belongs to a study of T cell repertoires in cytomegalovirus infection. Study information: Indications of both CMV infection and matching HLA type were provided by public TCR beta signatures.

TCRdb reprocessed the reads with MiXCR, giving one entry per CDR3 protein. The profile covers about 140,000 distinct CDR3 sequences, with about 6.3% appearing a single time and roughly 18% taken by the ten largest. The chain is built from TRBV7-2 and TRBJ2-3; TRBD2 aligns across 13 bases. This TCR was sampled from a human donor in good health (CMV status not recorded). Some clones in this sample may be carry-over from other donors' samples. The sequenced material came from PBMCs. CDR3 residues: CASILAGGPRFTSDTQYF. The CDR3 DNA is TGTGCCAGTATACTAGCGGGGGGGCCGAGGTTTACATCAGATACGCAGTATTTT.